A selection of T cell receptor beta chains follows, all from one sample in a study of blood T cell repertoires in COVID-19. The data were produced by immunoSEQ multiplex PCR, yet TCRdb's version contains in-frame clones alone and is incomplete. The repertoire has 120,000 to 150,000 clones, roughly 84% of them found once; the top ten carry roughly 4.9%. Material for sequencing was peripheral blood. The receptors shown here come from a human donor in a cohort sampled during active COVID-19. CDR3s include the opening cysteine and the closing phenylalanine or tryptophan. A D gene is named only where the DNA matches it firmly. A row's size may be missing; if present it is once, few, many or a size class.

NA	TRBJ2-3	TRBV4-2	TRBD2	CASSPEAGGANTQYF	TGTGCCAGCAGCCCGGAGGCGGGGGGCGCGAATACGCAGTATTTT
once	TRBJ2-1	TRBV24-1	NA	CATITGDEQFF	TGTGCCACTATCACGGGGGATGAGCAGTTCTTC
NA	TRBJ2-1	TRBV2	TRBD2	CASSGGGLAGGRIGANEQFF	TGTGCCAGCAGCGGGGGGGGACTAGCGGGAGGCCGAATTGGTGCGAATGAGCAGTTCTTC
once	TRBJ2-1	TRBV2	TRBD2	CASGLGLAVPNEQFF	TGTGCCAGCGGGTTGGGACTAGCGGTCCCCAATGAGCAGTTCTTC
NA	TRBJ1-1	TRBV12-5	NA	CASGLRTGENTEAFF	TGTGCTAGTGGTTTAAGGACGGGAGAGAACACTGAAGCTTTCTTT
NA	TRBJ2-3	TRBV6-6	NA	CASSYMRADTQYF	TGTGCCAGCAGTTACATGAGGGCAGATACGCAGTATTTT
NA	TRBJ2-2	TRBV7-9	TRBD2	CASTSGGGTGELFF	TGTGCCAGCACCTCCGGGGGGGGCACCGGGGAGCTGTTTTTT
NA	TRBJ2-1	TRBV11-2	NA	CASSLWGGREIYNEQFF	TGTGCCAGCAGCTTATGGGGTGGTCGGGAGATATACAATGAGCAGTTCTTC
NA	TRBJ2-2	TRBV7-6	TRBD2	CASSQTAGADTGELFF	TGTGCCAGCAGCCAGACAGCGGGGGCCGACACCGGGGAGCTGTTTTTT
NA	TRBJ2-1	TRBV5-6	NA	CASSFRGQGSYNEQFF	TGTGCCAGCAGCTTCCGCGGTCAGGGCTCCTACAATGAGCAGTTCTTC
once	TRBJ1-2	TRBV28	TRBD1	CASSLTGRSGYTF	TGTGCCAGCAGTTTGACAGGGCGATCTGGCTACACCTTC
NA	TRBJ1-1	TRBV7-2	NA	CASSLQGLFTEAFF	TGTGCCAGCAGCTTACAGGGATTATTTACTGAAGCTTTCTTT
few	TRBJ2-2	TRBV19	TRBD1	CASRGQGSNTGELFF	TGTGCCAGTAGGGGACAGGGTTCGAACACCGGGGAGCTGTTTTTT
NA	TRBJ1-4	TRBV6-5	NA	CASSSRVGTNEKLFF	TGTGCCAGCAGTAGTCGGGTTGGGACTAATGAAAAACTGTTTTTT
NA	TRBJ2-3	TRBV5-1	NA	CASSLEQNGDTQYF	TGCGCCAGCAGCTTGGAACAGAACGGTGATACGCAGTATTTT
NA	TRBJ2-5	TRBV4-2	NA	CASSQFLGVGGTQYF	TGTGCCAGCAGCCAATTTCTTGGGGTGGGGGGGACCCAGTACTTC
NA	TRBJ2-5	TRBV6-5	TRBD1	CASSGTGKTQYF	TGTGCCAGCAGCGGGACAGGGAAGACCCAGTACTTC
NA	TRBJ2-5	TRBV4-2	TRBD1	CASSQEGTHQGARETQYF	TGTGCCAGCAGCCAAGAGGGAACCCACCAGGGGGCGAGGGAGACCCAGTACTTC
NA	TRBJ2-6	TRBV24-1	TRBD1	CATSDTRQGILSGANVLTF	TGTGCCACCAGTGACACCCGACAGGGAATTCTGTCTGGGGCCAACGTCCTGACTTTC
few	TRBJ2-1	TRBV6-4	NA	CASSGSRGNEQFF	TGTGCCAGCAGTGGGTCTCGAGGCAATGAGCAGTTCTTC
NA	TRBJ2-5	TRBV18	TRBD2	CASSPGLAGQETQYF	TGTGCCAGCTCACCCGGACTAGCGGGGCAAGAGACCCAGTACTTC
NA	TRBJ1-4	TRBV9	NA	CASSVEEGTEEKLFF	TGTGCCAGCAGCGTAGAGGAGGGTACGGAAGAAAAACTGTTTTTT
once	TRBJ2-1	TRBV7-2	TRBD2	CASSLVASGGAGLNEQFF	TGTGCCAGCAGCTTAGTGGCTAGCGGGGGGGCCGGTTTAAATGAGCAGTTCTTC
NA	TRBJ1-5	TRBV20-1	NA	CSASDSFSNQPQHF	TGCAGTGCTAGTGACAGTTTTAGCAATCAGCCCCAGCATTTT
NA	TRBJ2-4	TRBV7-2	NA	CASSFGGTGENIQYF	TGTGCCAGCAGCTTTGGAGGGACTGGGGAAAACATTCAGTACTTC
NA	TRBJ2-3	TRBV9	NA	CASSVAGGGPSTDTQYF	TGTGCCAGCAGCGTAGCTGGGGGGGGCCCTAGCACAGATACGCAGTATTTT
NA	TRBJ2-2	TRBV5-1	NA	CASNPAGADTGELFF	TGCGCCAGCAACCCGGCGGGGGCGGACACCGGGGAGCTGTTTTTT
NA	TRBJ2-3	TRBV9	NA	CASSGAGRPDTQYF	TGTGCCAGCAGCGGGGCAGGTAGGCCAGATACGCAGTATTTT
NA	TRBJ2-1	TRBV7-3	NA	CASSPIAAFQFF	TGTGCCAGCAGCCCGATAGCCGCCTTTCAGTTCTTC
NA	TRBJ1-6	TRBV27	NA	CASRDTYYNSPLHF	TGTGCCAGCCGTGACACCTACTATAATTCACCCCTCCACTTT
NA	TRBJ1-4	TRBV5-3	NA	CARSLVGARREKLFF	TGTGCCAGAAGCTTGGTGGGGGCTCGACGTGAAAAACTGTTTTTT
NA	TRBJ1-1	TRBV10-3	TRBD1	CAIGRGAEAFF	TGTGCCATCGGCAGGGGGGCTGAAGCTTTCTTT
NA	TRBJ2-1	TRBV3-1/TRBV3-2	TRBD2	CAIGTSGSSSEQFF	TGTGCTATAGGGACTAGCGGGAGTTCTAGTGAGCAGTTCTTC
once	TRBJ2-3	TRBV3-1/TRBV3-2	TRBD2	CASSLRLAGEGDTQYF	TGTGCCAGCAGCCTCCGACTAGCGGGAGAAGGTGATACGCAGTATTTT
NA	TRBJ2-7	TRBV5-4	NA	CAASLGTGHGEQYF	TGTGCCGCATCATTGGGCACAGGTCATGGCGAGCAGTACTTC
NA	TRBJ2-3	TRBV30	TRBD2	CAWRIAGGPGTQYF	TGTGCCTGGAGGATAGCGGGAGGTCCCGGTACGCAGTATTTT
NA	TRBJ1-1	TRBV7-9	NA	CASSLSLGRPEAFF	TGTGCCAGCAGCTTATCGTTGGGCAGACCAGAAGCTTTCTTT
NA	TRBJ2-7	TRBV5-6	NA	CASSFTGIGYEQYF	TGTGCCAGCAGCTTCACAGGAATCGGATACGAGCAGTACTTC
NA	TRBJ1-1	TRBV2	TRBD1	CASRAGQGAAEAFF	TGTGCCAGCAGGGCGGGACAGGGGGCCGCTGAAGCTTTCTTT
NA	TRBJ1-1	TRBV7-8	NA	CASSLRHDRNTEAFF	TGTGCCAGCAGCTTACGCCACGACAGGAACACTGAAGCTTTCTTT
NA	TRBJ2-7	TRBV5-1	NA	CASSLEGWDYEQYF	TGCGCCAGCAGCTTGGAGGGGTGGGACTACGAGCAGTACTTC
NA	TRBJ2-3	TRBV5-6	TRBD2	CASSPRAGGTDTQYF	TGTGCCAGCAGCCCGCGAGCGGGGGGCACAGATACGCAGTATTTT
NA	TRBJ2-3	TRBV5-4	TRBD2	CASSTGLAGGDTQYF	TGTGCCAGCAGCACAGGACTAGCGGGGGGAGATACGCAGTATTTT